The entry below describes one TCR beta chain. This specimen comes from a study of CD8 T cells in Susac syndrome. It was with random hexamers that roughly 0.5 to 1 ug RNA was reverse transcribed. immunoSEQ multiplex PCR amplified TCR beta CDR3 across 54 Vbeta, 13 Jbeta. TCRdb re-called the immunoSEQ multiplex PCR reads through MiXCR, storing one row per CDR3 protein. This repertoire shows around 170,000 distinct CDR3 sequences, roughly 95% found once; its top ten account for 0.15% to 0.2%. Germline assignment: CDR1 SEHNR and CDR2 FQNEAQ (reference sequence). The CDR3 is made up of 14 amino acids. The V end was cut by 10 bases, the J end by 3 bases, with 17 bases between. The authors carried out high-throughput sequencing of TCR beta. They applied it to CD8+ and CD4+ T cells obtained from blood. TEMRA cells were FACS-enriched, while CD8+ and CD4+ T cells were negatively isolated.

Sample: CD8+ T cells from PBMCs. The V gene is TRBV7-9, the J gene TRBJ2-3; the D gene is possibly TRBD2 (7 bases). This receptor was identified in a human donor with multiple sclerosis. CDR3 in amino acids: CATEGGSRTDTQYF. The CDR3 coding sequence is TGTGCCACCGAGGGGGGGTCGCGAACAGATACGCAGTATTTT. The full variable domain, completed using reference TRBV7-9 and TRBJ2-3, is DTGVSQNPRHKITKRGQNVTFRCDPISEHNRLYWYRQTLGQGPEFLTYFQNEAQLEKSRLLSDRFSAERPKGSFSTLEIQRTEQGDSAMYLCATEGGSRTDTQYFGPGTRLTVL.